The clone carrying this TCR beta chain was observed at least ten times. Its antigen is unidentified. This entry is derived from a study of blood T cells in healthy people across ages. Study results and limitations: Diversity estimates from one million T cells were considered underestimates.

Alongside a J-beta primer mix, a sample-barcoded 5' primer served in a second PCR lasting about 7 to 12 cycles. MiXCR, applied by TCRdb to the 5' RACE reads, yields one record per CDR3 protein. The data hold around 1,500,000 distinct CDR3 sequences, with roughly 40% observed a single time. Germline V gene lookup returns CDR1 LGHNA and CDR2 YNFKEQ. The V and J ends lost 1 base and 5 bases respectively, with 14 bases between them. There are 15 residues in the CDR3. The sample comprised blood. The clonotype was recovered from a woman under 30 in good health. The chain links TRBV4-2 to TRBJ2-5; the D gene is possibly TRBD2 (6 bases). This chain's CDR3 is CASSQGSLGGETQYF. The CDR3 DNA sequence: TGTGCCAGCAGCCAAGGGTCCCTAGGAGGGGAGACCCAGTACTTC.